This TCR beta chain was recovered during a study of response to subunit inactivated influenza vaccine. This clonotype was counted between two and nine times. Its antigen is still unknown. Germline V gene lookup returns CDR1 SEHNR and CDR2 FQNEAQ (reference sequence). This CDR3 region has 17 residues. V was shortened by 5 bases and J by 6 bases, with 23 bases between the two germline ends. Study conclusions and caveats: The authors offered the suggestion that each seasonal influenza vaccination recruits few new T cells.

TCRdb re-called the RT-PCR reads with MiXCR, one entry per CDR3 protein. The sample records hundreds of thousands of distinct CDR3 sequences, more than 11% being singletons. The sample here was PBMCs from blood, taken roughly 2 weeks before vaccination. The chain links TRBV7-9 to TRBJ2-1, with TRBD2 as a possible D gene (5 bases). The receptor was isolated from a man over 45 who received an inactivated influenza vaccine. The CDR3 sequence: CASSPKPGEGTSNEQFF. The CDR3 region has the DNA TGTGCCAGCAGCCCTAAGCCTGGCGAGGGCACCTCCAATGAGCAGTTCTTC.